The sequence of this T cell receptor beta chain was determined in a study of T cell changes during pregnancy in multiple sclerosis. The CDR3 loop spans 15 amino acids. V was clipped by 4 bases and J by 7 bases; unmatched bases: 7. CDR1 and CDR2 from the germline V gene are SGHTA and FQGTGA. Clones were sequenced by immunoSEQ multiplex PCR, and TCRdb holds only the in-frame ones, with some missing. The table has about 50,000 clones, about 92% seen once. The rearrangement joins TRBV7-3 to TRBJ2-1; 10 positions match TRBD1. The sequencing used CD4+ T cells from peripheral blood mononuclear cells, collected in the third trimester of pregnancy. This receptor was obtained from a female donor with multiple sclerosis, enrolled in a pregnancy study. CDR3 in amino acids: CASSYLPGQGNEQFF. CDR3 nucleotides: TGTGCCAGCAGCTACCTTCCGGGACAGGGGAATGAGCAGTTCTTC.